This passage covers 20 T cell receptor beta chains from one sample sequenced in a study of blood T cell repertoires in COVID-19. Sequencing used immunoSEQ multiplex PCR; TCRdb keeps in-frame clones, though not all of them. The sample has around 95,000 clones, approximately 93% seen once. Material: peripheral blood. These receptors all stem from a middle-aged man with active COVID-19.

The chain links TRBV5-1 to TRBJ2-5, with TRBD1 identical over 10 bases. Germline V lookup: CDR1 SGHRS, CDR2 YFSETQ. Trimming at V came to 5 bases and at J to 2 bases, leaving 12 bases not matched to a gene. This CDR3 is 17 amino acids long. CDR3 amino acids: CASRSYVVGQGQETQYF. In DNA, the CDR3 is TGCGCCAGCAGATCTTACGTGGTGGGACAGGGGCAAGAGACCCAGTACTTC.

J is TRBJ2-1 and V is TRBV9, with D possibly matching TRBD2 (5 bases). There are 15 residues in the CDR3. Germline CDR1 reads SGDLS; CDR2 reads YYNGEE. Between the trimmed V and J ends, which lost 0 bases and 4 bases, there was a span of 11 bases. The CDR3 region is CASSVGGGQYNEQFF. CDR3 bases: TGTGCCAGCAGCGTAGGTGGCGGGCAATACAATGAGCAGTTCTTC.

This clone was seen only once. The gene calls are TRBV6-1 and TRBJ2-1; D might be TRBD2 (5 bases). With 2 bases removed from V and 1 base from J, the gap between germline ends came to 15 bases. The CDR3 has 17 residues. Germline CDR1 and CDR2: MNHNS and SASEGT. The CDR3 is CASSEFSGFGSYNEQFF. The CDR3 nucleotides are TGTGCCAGCAGTGAATTTTCGGGATTCGGATCCTACAATGAGCAGTTCTTC.

This clone was detected once. The CDR3 region is CASSDLGQGRFNEQFF. The CDR3 DNA is TGTGCCAGCAGTGACCTAGGACAGGGGCGGTTTAATGAGCAGTTCTTC. V gene TRBV6-2 or TRBV6-3 combines with J gene TRBJ2-1; 9 nucleotides match TRBD1. Germline trimming cut 5 bases from V and 7 bases from J; bases unmatched to any gene: 12. CDR1 and CDR2 from the germline V gene are MNHEY and SVGEGT. CDR3 length: 16 residues.

The rearrangement joins TRBV6-6 to TRBJ2-3; 12 bases match TRBD2. The trim removed 6 bases at V and 4 bases at J, leaving 8 bases unmatched. The CDR3 is 16 residues long. Germline values: CDR1 MNHNY, CDR2 SVGAGI (reference sequence). The CDR3 reads CASRPMTSGSADTQYF. CDR3 DNA sequence: TGTGCCAGCAGACCGATGACTAGCGGGAGCGCAGATACGCAGTATTTT.

CDR3 coding DNA: TGTGCCAGCAGCTACCACAGAAATTCACCCCTCCACTTT. Its protein product is CASSYHRNSPLHF. The chain links TRBV11-2 to TRBJ1-6, with D hard to call. Germline V gene data show CDR1 as SGHAT and CDR2 as FQNNGV. This CDR3 is built from 13 residues. The V end lost 4 bases, the J end lost 7 bases, and 8 bases lay between the germline ends. The whole variable domain, filled in from reference TRBV11-2 and TRBJ1-6, reads EAGVAQSPRYKIIEKRQSVAFWCNPISGHATLYWYQQILGQGPKLLIQFQNNGVVDDSQLPKDRFSAERLKGVDSTLKIQPAKLEDSAVYLCASSYHRNSPLHFGNGTRLTVT.

V and J are TRBV7-9 and TRBJ1-5, with 10 positions matching TRBD1. This CDR3 is 15 amino acids long. Germline V lookup: CDR1 SEHNR, CDR2 FQNEAQ (reference sequence). Trimming at V came to 5 bases and at J to 5 bases, leaving 6 bases not matched to a gene. The CDR3 coding sequence is TGTGCCAGCAGCCCAGGGACAGGGGTTTATCAGCCCCAGCATTTT. Amino acids: CASSPGTGVYQPQHF.

CDR3 loop: CAISESSWETDTQYF. CDR3 bases: TGTGCCATCAGTGAGTCGTCGTGGGAGACAGATACGCAGTATTTT. The J gene is TRBJ2-3, the V gene TRBV10-3, with a possible D match to TRBD2 (5 bases). This CDR3 has 15 amino acids. From germline, CDR1 is ENHRY and CDR2 SYGVKD. Trimming removed 0 bases from V and 3 bases from J, with 10 bases in between.

This chain links TRBV11-1 with TRBJ2-7, with D perhaps TRBD2 (6 bases). The germline gives CDR1 SGHAT, CDR2 FQDESV (reference sequence). The CDR3 covers 12 residues. The V and J ends lost 6 bases and 6 bases respectively, with 12 bases between them. As DNA, the CDR3 is TGTGCCAGCAGTTTGACTAGTGCCGAGCAGTACGTC. This translates into CASSLTSAEQYV.

The chain combines TRBV11-3 with TRBJ1-1; D unresolved. CDR1 and CDR2 (germline): SGHNT, YENEEA. The germline V and J ends were trimmed by 1 base and 1 base, with 7 bases remaining between them. CDR3 length: 14 amino acids. CDR3 in DNA: TGTGCCAGCAGCTTAGGGCCTTCGAACACTGAAGCTTTCTTT. Its translation is CASSLGPSNTEAFF.

The rearrangement joins TRBV14 to TRBJ2-7, with 8 bases aligning to TRBD1. The CDR3 is 15 residues long. Germline CDR1 and CDR2: SGHDN and FVKESK. V was clipped by 3 bases and J by 1 base; unmatched bases: 5. CDR3 coding DNA: TGTGCCAGCAGCCAGACGACAGGGGTTTCCTACGAGCAGTACTTC. The encoded protein is CASSQTTGVSYEQYF.

The chain joins TRBV10-2 to TRBJ2-2; 16 nucleotides agree with TRBD2. V lost 4 bases, J lost 4 bases, and 12 bases stayed unmatched. This CDR3 is 20 amino acids long. CDR1 is WSHSY, CDR2 SAAADI, per germline. CDR3: CASSAPPGLAGGPVTGELFF. DNA for the CDR3: TGCGCCAGCAGTGCCCCACCGGGACTAGCGGGAGGGCCCGTCACCGGGGAGCTGTTTTTT.

The chain carries TRBV5-1 and TRBJ2-5, with 9 bases that match TRBD2. This CDR3 contains 13 residues. The germline gives CDR1 SGHRS, CDR2 YFSETQ. Germline trimming cut 7 bases from V and 5 bases from J; bases unmatched to any gene: 6. The chain's CDR3 is CASSRTSEETQYF. For the CDR3, the DNA is TGCGCCAGCTCACGGACTAGCGAGGAGACCCAGTACTTC.

This clone was found a few times. V usage is TRBV10-2 and J usage is TRBJ2-7, with 7 bases lining up with TRBD2. J gave up 7 bases and V 0 bases, and 12 bases lay outside the gene matches. The CDR3 totals 16 residues. The germline gives CDR1 WSHSY, CDR2 SAAADI. The CDR3 loop is CASSESSQRGLKEQYF. CDR3 DNA sequence: TGCGCCAGCAGTGAGTCGAGCCAGCGGGGCTTGAAAGAGCAGTACTTC.

This chain uses TRBV7-3 with TRBJ2-6, with 8 bases fitting TRBD2. V dropped 5 bases and J dropped 2; count of bases not matched to a gene: 11. CDR1 and CDR2 (germline): SGHTA, FQGTGA. This CDR3 has 18 residues. The CDR3 is CASSAQGTSITGANVLTF. CDR3 sequence (DNA): TGTGCCAGCAGCGCTCAGGGGACTAGTATCACTGGGGCCAACGTCCTGACTTTC.

This clone has more than one count but fewer than ten. The chain combines TRBV19 with TRBJ2-7; D is ambiguous. V was clipped by 3 bases and J by 3 bases, with 6 bases between them. The CDR3 has 12 amino acids. The germline V gene encodes CDR1 LNHDA and CDR2 SQIVND (reference sequence). CDR3 loop: CASSILSYEQYF. CDR3 nucleotides: TGTGCCAGTAGTATTCTCAGCTACGAGCAGTACTTC.

The table lists this clone with a count of one. This rearrangement joins TRBV4-1 to TRBJ2-6; 7 bases are shared with TRBD1. The trim removed 4 bases at V and 5 bases at J, leaving 5 bases unmatched. Germline CDR1 is MGHRA and CDR2 is YSYEKL. This CDR3 comprises 15 residues. CDR3 coding DNA: TGCGCCAGCAGCCGGCGACAGGGCAGGGCCAACGTCCTGACTTTC. Its protein is CASSRRQGRANVLTF.

This clone has only one observation. The chain joins TRBV2 to TRBJ1-2; tentatively, D is TRBD1 (5 bases). V was pared by 4 bases and J by 0 bases, with 12 bases between. The germline gives CDR1 SNHLY, CDR2 FYNNEI. The CDR3 extends over 15 amino acids. The CDR3: CASSALPTANYGYTF. CDR3 bases: TGTGCCAGCAGTGCCCTTCCGACAGCTAACTATGGCTACACCTTC.

Written as DNA, the CDR3 is TGTGCCAGCAGTTACCAGAAAGACAGCATGAACACTGAAGCTTTCTTT. It codes for CASSYQKDSMNTEAFF. The chain links TRBV6-5 to TRBJ1-1, with D possibly TRBD1 on 5 matching bases. The V gene's germline CDR1 is MNHEY and CDR2 SVGAGI. With 2 bases removed from V and 0 bases from J, the gap between germline ends came to 13 bases. The CDR3 covers 16 residues.

The rearrangement uses TRBV27 and TRBJ2-2, with 13 nucleotides matching TRBD2. Germline CDR1 and CDR2: MNHEY and SMNVEV (reference sequence). With 4 bases clipped from V and 6 bases from J, the junction kept 8 bases outside the gene matches. The CDR3 totals 17 residues. CDR3 sequence (DNA): TGTGCCAGCAGTTCCCCCGGACTAGCGGGGGCCGCCGGGGAGCTGTTTTTT. This sequence encodes CASSSPGLAGAAGELFF.